This TCR beta chain was identified during a study of beta chain features in type 1 diabetes. Study results and caveats: More deletions and fewer insertions at VDJ junctions were seen in type 1 diabetes patients. For TCRB rearrangement, an influence of HLA type remained unresolved here. All four CD4+ subsets of Type 1 diabetes patients contained TCRB CDR3s that were moderately but significantly shorter.

To note about this clone: Its antigen remains unidentified.

The CDR3 has 16 residues. The germline V gene encodes CDR1 SQVTM and CDR2 ANQGSEA. Deletions cut 3 bases from V and 5 bases from J, with 19 bases between. Expressed TCRB transcripts were sequenced after all isolated RNA was converted to cDNA. About 3.6 million reads on average were seen across naive, central memory and regulatory T cell samples. TCRdb keeps only in-frame clones here, not all; method: immunoSEQ multiplex PCR. The data contain around 140,000 clones, roughly an eighth of them seen just once; the ten biggest clones take up approximately 1.3%. Sequencing input: central memory CD4+ T cells from blood. The chain recombines TRBV29-1 with TRBJ2-2; maybe TRBD1 (5 bases). This TCR was recovered from a man between 18 and 35 years old with type 1 diabetes. CDR3 DNA sequence: TGCAGCGTTGAGGGTCAGGGAAGGGATTTTACCGGGGAGCTGTTTTTT. As protein: CSVEGQGRDFTGELFF.